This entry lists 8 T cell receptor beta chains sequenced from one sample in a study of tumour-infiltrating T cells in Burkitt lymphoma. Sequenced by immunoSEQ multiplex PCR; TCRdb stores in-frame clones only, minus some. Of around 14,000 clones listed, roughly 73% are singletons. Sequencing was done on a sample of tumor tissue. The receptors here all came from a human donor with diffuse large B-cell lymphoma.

The CDR3 sequence is CASSLTGAGSYNEQFF. The CDR3 DNA sequence: TGTGCCAGCAGCCTGACAGGGGCAGGATCCTACAATGAGCAGTTCTTC. The chain recombines TRBV25-1 with TRBJ2-1, with 8 bases fitting TRBD1. The CDR3 covers 16 residues. CDR1 and CDR2 from the germline V gene are MGHDK and SYGVNS. V gave up 6 bases and J gave up 1 base; unmatched junction bases: 8.

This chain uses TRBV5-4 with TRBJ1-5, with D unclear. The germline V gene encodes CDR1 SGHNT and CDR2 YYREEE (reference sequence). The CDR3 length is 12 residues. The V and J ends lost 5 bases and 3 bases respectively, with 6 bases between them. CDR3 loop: CASSLPNQPQHF. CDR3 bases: TGTGCCAGCAGTTTGCCCAATCAGCCCCAGCATTTT. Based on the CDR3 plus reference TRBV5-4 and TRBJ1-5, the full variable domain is ETGVTQSPTHLIKTRGQQVTLRCSSQSGHNTVSWYQQALGQGPQFIFQYYREEENGRGNFPPRFSGLQFPNYSSELNVNALELDDSALYLCASSLPNQPQHFGDGTRLSIL.

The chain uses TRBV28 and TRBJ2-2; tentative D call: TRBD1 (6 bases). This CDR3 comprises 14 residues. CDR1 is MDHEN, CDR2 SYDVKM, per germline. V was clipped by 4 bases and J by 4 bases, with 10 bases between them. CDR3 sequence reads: CASSYAGATGELFF. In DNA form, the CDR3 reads TGTGCCAGCAGTTATGCAGGGGCCACCGGGGAGCTGTTTTTT.

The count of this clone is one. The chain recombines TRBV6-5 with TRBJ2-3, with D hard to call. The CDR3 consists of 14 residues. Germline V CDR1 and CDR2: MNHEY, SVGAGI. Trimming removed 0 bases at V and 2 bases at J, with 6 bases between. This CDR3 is CASSYSATTDTQYF. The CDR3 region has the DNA TGTGCCAGCAGTTACTCGGCCACCACAGATACGCAGTATTTT.

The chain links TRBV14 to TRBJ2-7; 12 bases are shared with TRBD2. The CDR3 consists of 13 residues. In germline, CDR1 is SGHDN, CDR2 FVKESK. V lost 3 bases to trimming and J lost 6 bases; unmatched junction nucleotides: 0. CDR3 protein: CASSQTSGSEQYF. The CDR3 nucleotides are TGTGCCAGCAGCCAGACTAGCGGGAGCGAGCAGTACTTC.

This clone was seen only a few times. The CDR3 region has the DNA TGTGCCAGCAGCCCCCGGGACAGGGGAAATGAGCAGTTCTTC. Protein sequence: CASSPRDRGNEQFF. The V call is TRBV13, the J call TRBJ2-1, with TRBD1 matching over 10 bases. CDR1 and CDR2 from the germline V gene are PRHDT and FYEKMQ (reference sequence). The CDR3 is 14 amino acids. V shed 5 bases, J shed 7 bases, and the junction held 5 bases outside the gene matches.

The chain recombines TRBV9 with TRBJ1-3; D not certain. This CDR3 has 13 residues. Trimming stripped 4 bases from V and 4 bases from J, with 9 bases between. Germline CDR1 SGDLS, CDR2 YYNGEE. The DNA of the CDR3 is TGTGCCAGCAGCTCAACTCCCGGAAACACCATATATTTT. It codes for CASSSTPGNTIYF.

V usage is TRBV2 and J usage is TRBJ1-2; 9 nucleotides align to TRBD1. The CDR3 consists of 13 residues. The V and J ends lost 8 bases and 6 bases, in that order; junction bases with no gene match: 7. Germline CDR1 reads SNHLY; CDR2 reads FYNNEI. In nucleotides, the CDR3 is TGTGCCAGCGGGGGACAGGGAAAGGATGGCTACACCTTC. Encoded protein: CASGGQGKDGYTF. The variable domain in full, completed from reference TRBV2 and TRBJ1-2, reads EPEVTQTPSHQVTQMGQEVILRCVPISNHLYFYWYRQILGQKVEFLVSFYNNEISEKSEIFDDQFSVERPDGSNFTLKIRSTKLEDSAMYFCASGGQGKDGYTFGSGTRLTVV.